This T cell receptor (beta chain) was recovered during a study of blood T cell repertoires in COVID-19. Looking at the study overall: Acute and convalescent COVID-19 specimens originated in the United States, Italy and Spain. PBMCs, B-cell-depleted T cells, or T cells were the source of the cDNA or gDNA that made up the material.

In the study's own analysis: The authors estimated nucleated cell counts from reference gene primer amplification. The method was immunoSEQ multiplex PCR; TCRdb's version includes in-frame clones alone and lacks a portion of them. The DNA was the basis for D and trimming; V, J and clone size are from that table. The sample contains roughly 100,000 clones, 87% of which appear only once. This clone occurred many times. This CDR3 region has 13 residues. V lost 6 bases and J lost 0, with 7 bases in between. Per germline, CDR1 SEHNR and CDR2 FQNEAQ (reference sequence). The V and J genes are TRBV7-9 and TRBJ2-3; TRBD2 is a possible D gene (5 bases). Specimen: peripheral blood. The source is a man aged 45-60 years with active COVID-19. The CDR3 loop reads CASRPGSTDTQYF. In DNA form, the CDR3 reads TGTGCCAGCAGGCCGGGGAGCACAGATACGCAGTATTTT. The full variable domain, in which reference TRBV7-9 and TRBJ2-3 provide the parts outside the CDR3, is DTGVSQNPRHKITKRGQNVTFRCDPISEHNRLYWYRQTLGQGPEFLTYFQNEAQLEKSRLLSDRFSAERPKGSFSTLEIQRTEQGDSAMYLCASRPGSTDTQYFGPGTRLTVL.